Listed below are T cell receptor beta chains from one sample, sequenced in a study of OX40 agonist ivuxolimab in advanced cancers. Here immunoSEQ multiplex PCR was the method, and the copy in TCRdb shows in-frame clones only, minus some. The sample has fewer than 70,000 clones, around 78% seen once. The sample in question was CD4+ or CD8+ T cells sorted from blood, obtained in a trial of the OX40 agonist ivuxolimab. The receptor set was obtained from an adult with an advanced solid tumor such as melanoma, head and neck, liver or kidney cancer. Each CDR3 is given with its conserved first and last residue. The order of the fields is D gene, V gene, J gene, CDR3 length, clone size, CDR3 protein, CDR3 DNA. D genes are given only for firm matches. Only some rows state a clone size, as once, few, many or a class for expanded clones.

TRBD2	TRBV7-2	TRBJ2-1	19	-	CASSLKRGLAGGPNNEQFF	TGTGCCAGCAGCTTAAAGAGGGGACTGGCGGGGGGCCCCAATAATGAGCAGTTCTTC
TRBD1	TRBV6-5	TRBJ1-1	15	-	CASSYDQGANTEAFF	TGTGCCAGCAGTTACGACCAGGGGGCTAACACTGAAGCTTTCTTT
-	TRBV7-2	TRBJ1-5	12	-	CASQGSNQPQHF	TGTGCCAGCCAGGGGTCCAATCAGCCCCAGCATTTT
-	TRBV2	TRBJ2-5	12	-	CASSTTRETQYF	TGTGCCAGCAGTACTACACGAGAGACCCAGTACTTC
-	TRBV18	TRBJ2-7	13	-	CASSPNSFYEQYF	TGTGCCAGCTCACCAAACTCATTCTACGAGCAGTACTTC
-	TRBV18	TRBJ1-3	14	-	CASSPPHAVGTIYF	TGTGCCAGCTCACCACCCCACGCTGTAGGCACCATATATTTT
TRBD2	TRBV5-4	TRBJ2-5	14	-	CASSLGGGRETQYF	TGTGCCAGCAGCTTGGGCGGGGGGCGCGAGACCCAGTACTTC
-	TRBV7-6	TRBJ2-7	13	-	CASSWRGVYEQYF	TGTGCCAGCAGCTGGAGGGGTGTCTACGAGCAGTACTTC
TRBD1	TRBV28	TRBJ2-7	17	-	CASSSPPSGTGGLWQYF	TGTGCCAGCAGTTCGCCCCCCTCTGGGACAGGGGGCTTATGGCAGTACTTC
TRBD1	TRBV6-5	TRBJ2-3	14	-	CASSLLQGTDTQYF	TGTGCCAGCAGCCTACTACAGGGGACAGATACGCAGTATTTT
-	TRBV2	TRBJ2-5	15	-	CASSEAGGAGETQYF	TGTGCCAGCAGTGAAGCGGGGGGGGCCGGAGAGACCCAGTACTTC
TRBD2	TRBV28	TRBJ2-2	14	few	CASNLAGGTGELFF	TGTGCCAGCAACTTAGCGGGGGGAACCGGGGAGCTGTTTTTT
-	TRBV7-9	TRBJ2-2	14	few	CASSLFGGTGELFF	TGTGCCAGCAGCTTATTTGGGGGGACCGGGGAGCTGTTTTTT
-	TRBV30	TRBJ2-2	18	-	CAWRVAGALSPNTGELFF	TGTGCCTGGAGAGTCGCAGGGGCACTTTCTCCGAACACCGGGGAGCTGTTTTTT
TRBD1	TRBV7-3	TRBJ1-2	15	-	CASSLTRDRTHGYTF	TGTGCCAGCAGCTTAACCCGGGACAGAACCCATGGCTACACCTTC
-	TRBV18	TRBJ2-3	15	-	CASSPPDRSGDTQYF	TGTGCCAGCTCACCACCAGACAGGTCGGGAGATACGCAGTATTTT
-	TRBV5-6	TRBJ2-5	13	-	CASSLDSAGTQYF	TGTGCCAGCAGCTTGGACAGCGCGGGGACCCAGTACTTC
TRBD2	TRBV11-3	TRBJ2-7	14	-	CASSARGGLYEQYF	TGTGCCAGCAGCGCACGGGGGGGGCTCTACGAGCAGTACTTC
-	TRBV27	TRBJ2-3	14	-	CASSNLRAKYTQYF	TGTGCCAGCAGTAACCTCCGGGCTAAATATACGCAGTATTTT
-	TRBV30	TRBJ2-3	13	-	CAWGSGGPDTQYF	TGTGCCTGGGGGAGCGGCGGGCCAGATACGCAGTATTTT
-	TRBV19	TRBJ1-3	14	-	CASTMLGSGNTIYF	TGTGCCAGTACTATGTTGGGCTCTGGAAACACCATATATTTT
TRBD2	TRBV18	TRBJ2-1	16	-	CASSPARAGGYNEQFF	TGTGCCAGCTCACCAGCTCGGGCGGGGGGTTACAATGAGCAGTTCTTC
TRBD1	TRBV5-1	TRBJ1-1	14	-	CASSLTGALAEAFF	TGCGCCAGCAGTTTAACAGGGGCGTTGGCTGAAGCTTTCTTT
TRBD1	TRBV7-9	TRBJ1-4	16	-	CASSRTGGLTNEKLFF	TGTGCCAGCAGCCGAACAGGGGGATTAACTAATGAAAAACTGTTTTTT